A selection of T cell receptor beta chains follows, all from one sample in a study of T cell responses to AZD1222 COVID-19 vaccine. Measured with immunoSEQ multiplex PCR; TCRdb has only the in-frame clones, and not every one. Here the sample spans roughly 150,000 clones, approximately 91% being singletons. The sample was peripheral blood, taken 28 days after the second AZD1222 dose. Source of these receptors: an adult who received the AZD1222 COVID-19 vaccine. CDR3s include the opening cysteine and the closing phenylalanine or tryptophan. A D gene is named only where the DNA matches it firmly. Only part of the rows carry a size: once, few, many, or a class if the clone is expanded.

D gene	V gene	clone size	J gene	CDR3 protein	CDR3 DNA
.	TRBV5-1	.	TRBJ1-2	CASSPERDRGYTF	TGCGCCAGCAGTCCGGAAAGGGATAGAGGCTACACCTTC
TRBD2	TRBV11-2	once	TRBJ2-7	CASSRTSGVGEQYF	TGTGCCAGCAGCCGGACTAGCGGGGTTGGCGAGCAGTACTTC
.	TRBV7-3	.	TRBJ1-1	CASSFNNVDTEAFF	TGTGCCAGCAGCTTTAATAACGTGGACACTGAAGCTTTCTTT
TRBD2	TRBV7-3	.	TRBJ2-7	CASSPSSGASYEQYF	TGTGCCAGCAGCCCCTCTAGCGGGGCCTCCTACGAGCAGTACTTC
TRBD1	TRBV7-7	.	TRBJ1-1	CASSSRDREENTEAFF	TGTGCCAGCAGCAGCCGGGACAGGGAGGAGAACACTGAAGCTTTCTTT
.	TRBV9	.	TRBJ1-1	CASSRKLRDYGTEAFF	TGTGCCAGCAGCAGGAAATTGAGGGATTATGGCACTGAAGCTTTCTTT
TRBD2	TRBV19	.	TRBJ2-1	CASSMTSGGHPEQFF	TGTGCCAGTAGTATGACTAGCGGGGGACACCCCGAGCAGTTCTTC
TRBD1	TRBV5-5	.	TRBJ1-2	CASSLQQGAHGYTF	TGTGCCAGCAGCTTACAACAGGGGGCGCACGGCTACACCTTC
.	TRBV5-1	.	TRBJ1-4	CASSPAIISGNEKLFF	TGCGCCAGCAGCCCGGCGATCATCTCCGGAAACGAAAAACTGTTTTTT
.	TRBV11-3	.	TRBJ2-1	CASSLAGLYNEQFF	TGTGCCAGCAGCTTAGCGGGACTTTACAATGAGCAGTTCTTC
.	TRBV18	.	TRBJ2-7	CASSPTTGYEQYF	TGTGCCAGCTCACCAACGACAGGCTACGAGCAGTACTTC
TRBD1	TRBV7-9	.	TRBJ1-4	CASSLPGQGGEKLFF	TGTGCCAGCAGCTTACCCGGACAGGGAGGGGAAAAACTGTTTTTT
TRBD1	TRBV9	.	TRBJ1-6	CASSAGQGSYNSPLHF	TGTGCCAGCAGCGCGGGACAGGGCTCCTATAATTCACCCCTCCACTTT
TRBD1	TRBV7-9	.	TRBJ1-6	CASSPGDRGTSPLHF	TGTGCCAGCAGCCCGGGGGACAGGGGGACTTCACCCCTCCACTTT
TRBD2	TRBV5-4	.	TRBJ2-7	CASSLTSGGPSYEQYF	TGTGCCAGCAGCTTGACTAGCGGGGGGCCCTCCTACGAGCAGTACTTC
TRBD1	TRBV5-1	.	TRBJ2-5	CASSSGQHQETQYF	TGCGCCAGCAGCTCGGGACAGCACCAAGAGACCCAGTACTTC
TRBD2	TRBV12-5	.	TRBJ2-2	CASRLAGGENTGELFF	TGTGCTAGTCGCCTAGCGGGAGGGGAGAACACCGGGGAGCTGTTTTTT
.	TRBV5-1	.	TRBJ2-2	CASSLLTADTGELFF	TGCGCCAGCAGCTTGTTGACAGCCGACACCGGGGAGCTGTTTTTT
.	TRBV6-6	.	TRBJ2-1	CASSPRASQDNEQFF	TGTGCCAGCAGTCCCCGGGCTAGCCAAGACAATGAGCAGTTCTTC
.	TRBV7-8	.	TRBJ1-2	CASSLAGPNYGYTF	TGTGCCAGCAGCTTAGCCGGACCGAACTATGGCTACACCTTC
.	TRBV7-9	.	TRBJ1-1	CASNTGRGTNTEAFF	TGTGCCAGCAACACTGGGCGGGGGACGAACACTGAAGCTTTCTTT
TRBD1	TRBV7-9	.	TRBJ1-4	CASSPRQGQGKLFF	TGTGCCAGCAGCCCACGACAGGGTCAGGGAAAACTGTTTTTT
.	TRBV5-1	.	TRBJ1-2	CASKAVPVQGGYTF	TGCGCCAGCAAGGCGGTGCCGGTTCAAGGTGGCTACACCTTC
.	TRBV9	.	TRBJ1-1	CASSQVGTEAFF	TGTGCCAGCAGCCAGGTGGGAACTGAAGCTTTCTTT
.	TRBV30	.	TRBJ2-1	CAWSDFRDPAYNEQFF	TGTGCCTGGAGTGATTTCCGGGACCCTGCCTACAATGAGCAGTTCTTC
TRBD1	TRBV5-5	.	TRBJ2-7	CASSRISGTGHEQYF	TGTGCCAGCAGCCGCATTTCCGGGACAGGGCACGAGCAGTACTTC
.	TRBV4-2	.	TRBJ1-3	CASSGAGNTIYF	TGTGCCAGCAGCGGCGCTGGAAACACCATATATTTT
.	TRBV2	.	TRBJ1-1	CASKIYMNTEAFF	TGTGCCAGCAAAATTTACATGAACACTGAAGCTTTCTTT
.	TRBV20-1	.	TRBJ2-3	CSAGDGDQQYF	TGCAGTGCAGGTGACGGCGATCAACAGTATTTT
TRBD1	TRBV27	few	TRBJ2-5	CASSPGTGRRQETQYF	TGTGCCAGCAGTCCAGGGACAGGGAGGAGGCAAGAGACCCAGTACTTC
.	TRBV6-1	.	TRBJ1-3	CASRAGMPPSAGNTIYF	TGTGCCAGCCGTGCCGGGATGCCGCCCTCTGCGGGAAACACCATATATTTT
.	TRBV7-2	.	TRBJ2-1	CASSPASVNNEQFF	TGTGCCAGCAGCCCCGCTAGCGTTAACAATGAGCAGTTCTTC
TRBD1	TRBV27	.	TRBJ1-1	CASSSAGQGIPEAFF	TGTGCCAGCAGTTCCGCCGGACAGGGGATCCCTGAAGCTTTCTTT
TRBD1	TRBV2	.	TRBJ1-5	CASSEGRGQGQPQHF	TGTGCCAGCAGTGAGGGCAGGGGGCAAGGTCAGCCCCAGCATTTT
TRBD1	TRBV6-5	.	TRBJ1-6	CASRPDRGWGSPLHF	TGTGCCAGCAGGCCTGACAGGGGCTGGGGTTCACCCCTCCACTTT
.	TRBV2	.	TRBJ2-7	CASSEIQGYGSEQYF	TGTGCCAGCAGTGAGATCCAGGGTTACGGGAGCGAGCAGTACTTC
TRBD1	TRBV7-3	.	TRBJ2-7	CASSLDRAYEQYF	TGTGCCAGCAGCTTAGACAGGGCGTACGAGCAGTACTTC
TRBD1	TRBV5-6	.	TRBJ1-3	CASKKSGTGVGNTIYF	TGTGCCAGCAAAAAATCCGGGACAGGGGTCGGAAACACCATATATTTT
.	TRBV2	once	TRBJ2-2	CASSVLYGGGELFF	TGTGCCAGCAGTGTCTTGTACGGGGGCGGGGAGCTGTTTTTT
.	TRBV6-1	.	TRBJ1-3	CASSEAKGNTIYF	TGTGCCAGCAGTGAAGCGAAGGGAAACACCATATATTTT
.	TRBV14	once	TRBJ2-2	CASSQGGGPWTGELFF	TGTGCCAGCAGCCAAGGTGGGGGGCCGTGGACCGGGGAGCTGTTTTTT
TRBD2	TRBV4-1	.	TRBJ2-1	CASSLPSGRRNEQFF	TGCGCCAGCAGCCTACCTAGCGGGAGGAGGAATGAGCAGTTCTTC
TRBD1	TRBV27	.	TRBJ2-6	CASSLWTGGSGANVLTF	TGTGCCAGCAGTTTATGGACAGGGGGAAGTGGGGCCAACGTCCTGACTTTC
.	TRBV9	.	TRBJ1-5	CASSVESNQPQHF	TGTGCCAGCAGCGTAGAAAGCAATCAGCCCCAGCATTTT
.	TRBV12-5	.	TRBJ1-5	CASGLDSNQPQHF	TGTGCTAGTGGTTTGGACAGCAATCAGCCCCAGCATTTT
TRBD1	TRBV11-1	.	TRBJ1-2	CASSKDRDDYGYTF	TGTGCCAGCAGCAAAGACAGGGACGACTATGGCTACACCTTC
.	TRBV15	.	TRBJ1-3	CATSNGGNTIYF	TGTGCCACCAGCAACGGCGGAAACACCATATATTTT
.	TRBV3-1/TRBV3-2	.	TRBJ1-6	CASSPDSAGYSPLHF	TGTGCCAGCAGCCCCGACAGTGCCGGGTACTCACCCCTCCACTTT
TRBD1	TRBV6-1	.	TRBJ2-3	CASSEQGQSSTDTQYF	TGTGCCAGCAGTGAGCAGGGACAGTCTAGCACAGATACGCAGTATTTT
.	TRBV5-1	.	TRBJ2-3	CASSLLGGSTDTQYF	TGCGCCAGCAGCCTCCTGGGGGGATCCACAGATACGCAGTATTTT
.	TRBV11-1	.	TRBJ1-4	CASSLNPGGYGKLFF	TGTGCCAGCAGCTTAAACCCCGGTGGGTATGGAAAACTGTTTTTT